One and the same sample provided the 26 T cell receptor beta chains below, sequenced in a study of blood T cell repertoires in COVID-19. Profiling relied on immunoSEQ multiplex PCR, and the TCRdb table lists in-frame clones only, not all of them. The sample holds 240,000 or so clones, roughly nine tenths seen once. The sequencing sample was made of peripheral blood. These receptors were obtained from a man aged 55 to 69 who had recovered from COVID-19.

The chain couples TRBV2 to TRBJ1-2; D gene uncertain. The CDR3 extends over 13 amino acids. Germline CDR1 reads SNHLY; CDR2 reads FYNNEI. V was clipped by 8 bases and J by 7 bases, with 17 bases between them. CDR3 protein: CASYPSTEGGYTF. CDR3 nucleotide sequence: TGTGCCAGCTACCCAAGCACCGAGGGTGGCTACACCTTC.

The chain links TRBV6-1 to TRBJ1-5; TRBD1 matches at 9 bases. CDR1 and CDR2 from the germline V gene are MNHNS and SASEGT. The CDR3 is 16 residues long. V shed 4 bases, J shed 7 bases, and the junction held 11 bases outside the gene matches. The CDR3 sequence: CASSALGTGKGQPQHF. CDR3 in DNA: TGTGCCAGCAGTGCACTCGGGACAGGGAAGGGGCAGCCCCAGCATTTT.

The chain's CDR3 is CASSIGGQTYEQYF. For the CDR3, the DNA is TGCGCCAGCAGCATCGGGGGACAGACTTACGAGCAGTACTTC. The V call is TRBV5-1, the J call TRBJ2-7; D may be TRBD1 (7 bases). V shed 4 bases and J shed 4 bases, with 15 bases lying between them. CDR1 and CDR2 (germline): SGHRS, YFSETQ. The CDR3 covers 14 residues.

The rearrangement links TRBV6-5 to TRBJ1-1; TRBD1 is a possible D gene (6 bases). Trimming removed 6 bases from V and 5 bases from J, with 13 bases in between. The CDR3 is made up of 13 amino acids. Germline CDR1 is MNHEY and CDR2 is SVGAGI. CDR3 residues: CASRLRRGTEAFF. The CDR3 coding sequence is TGTGCCAGCAGACTCCGCAGGGGTACTGAAGCTTTCTTT.

The V and J genes are TRBV3-1 (or the pseudogene TRBV3-2) and TRBJ1-5; possibly TRBD1 for D (6 bases). CDR3 length: 14 amino acids. Trimming cost V 3 bases and J 7 bases, with 13 bases left between them. The germline V gene encodes CDR1 LGHDT and CDR2 YNNKEL (reference sequence). This CDR3 reads CASSQASTGQPQHF. As DNA, the CDR3 is TGTGCCAGCAGCCAGGCCTCGACAGGCCAGCCCCAGCATTTT.

The rearrangement joins TRBV19 to TRBJ1-1; D possibly corresponds to TRBD1 (5 bases). The CDR3 sequence is 13 residues long. The germline V gene has CDR1 LNHDA and CDR2 SQIVND (reference sequence). Trimming removed 8 bases at V and 1 base at J, with 11 bases between. The CDR3 nucleotides read TGTGCCAGTCATAATCAGGGGAACACTGAAGCTTTCTTT. This sequence encodes CASHNQGNTEAFF.

The J gene is TRBJ2-2, the V gene TRBV4-1, with 9 bases identical to TRBD2. J gave up 4 bases and V 2 bases, and 5 bases lay outside the gene matches. Germline CDR1 MGHRA, CDR2 YSYEKL. The CDR3 runs to 16 residues. The CDR3 sequence is CASSQSSGGGTGELFF. CDR3 nucleotide sequence: TGCGCCAGCAGCCAAAGTAGCGGGGGAGGCACCGGGGAGCTGTTTTTT.

This chain links TRBV6-5 with TRBJ2-7, with a weak D call TRBD1 (6 bases). Trimming removed 6 bases from V and 2 bases from J, with 17 bases in between. The germline V gene encodes CDR1 MNHEY and CDR2 SVGAGI. CDR3 size: 15 residues. This chain's CDR3 is CASSPNRVGTYEQYF. CDR3 DNA sequence: TGTGCCAGCAGCCCCAACAGGGTAGGAACCTACGAGCAGTACTTC.

The chain uses TRBV7-2 and TRBJ2-1; TRBD2 agrees at 9 bases. V was pared by 0 bases and J by 6 bases, with 12 bases of the junction left unmatched. The CDR3 is made up of 18 amino acids. The germline gives CDR1 SGHTA, CDR2 FQGNSA. The CDR3 sequence: CASSLASGGPLGVNEQFF. CDR3 bases: TGTGCCAGCAGCTTAGCTAGCGGGGGACCCCTCGGGGTCAATGAGCAGTTCTTC.

This clone was counted once. The chain has TRBV7-2 and TRBJ2-2; 7 bases match TRBD1. CDR1 SGHTA and CDR2 FQGNSA come from the germline V gene. Trimming cost V 4 bases and J 3 bases; bases outside gene matches: 5. This CDR3 region has 15 residues. In DNA, the CDR3 is TGTGCCAGCAGCTACTCGGGGACAGACACCGGGGAGCTGTTTTTT. Translated, it gives CASSYSGTDTGELFF.

The V gene is TRBV5-1, the J gene TRBJ1-1; D not resolved. There are 13 residues in the CDR3. Germline CDR1 and CDR2: SGHRS and YFSETQ. Between the trimmed V and J ends, which lost 0 bases and 6 bases, there was a span of 9 bases. The CDR3 here is CASSLVGGSEAFF. CDR3 coding DNA: TGCGCCAGCAGCTTGGTAGGCGGCTCTGAAGCTTTCTTT.

V and J are TRBV2 and TRBJ1-2, with TRBD1 matching over 8 bases. Looked up from germline, CDR1 is SNHLY and CDR2 is FYNNEI. The junction had 12 bases not matched to a gene; V was cut back by 6 bases and J by 3 bases. This CDR3 has 16 residues. For the CDR3, the DNA is TGTGCCAGCAGAGGACAGGGAAAATGGCCCCACTATGGCTACACCTTC. This encodes CASRGQGKWPHYGYTF. The variable domain in full, completed from reference TRBV2 and TRBJ1-2, reads EPEVTQTPSHQVTQMGQEVILRCVPISNHLYFYWYRQILGQKVEFLVSFYNNEISEKSEIFDDQFSVERPDGSNFTLKIRSTKLEDSAMYFCASRGQGKWPHYGYTFGSGTRLTVV.

The V and J genes are TRBV27 and TRBJ1-2; 9 bases line up with TRBD1. The CDR3 is 14 amino acids. Germline lookup yields CDR1 MNHEY and CDR2 SMNVEV (reference sequence). V shed 4 bases, J shed 4 bases, and the junction held 4 bases outside the gene matches. The CDR3 nucleotides are TGTGCCAGCAGTTATCACAGGGGGCTCTATGGCTACACCTTC. It encodes CASSYHRGLYGYTF.

This rearrangement joins TRBV6-5 to TRBJ1-6; D ambiguous. The V and J ends lost 6 bases and 7 bases respectively, with 13 bases between them. Germline V lookup: CDR1 MNHEY, CDR2 SVGAGI. The CDR3 runs to 14 residues. CDR3 in amino acids: CASRAGVTNSPLHF. CDR3 bases: TGTGCCAGCAGGGCAGGCGTTACCAATTCACCCCTCCACTTT.

About this clone itself: Additional DNA sequences in this sample encode the identical CDR3. The chain recombines TRBV27 with TRBJ2-6; D is unclear. V was shortened by 3 bases and J by 0 bases, with 3 bases between the two germline ends. Germline CDR1 and CDR2: MNHEY and SMNVEV (reference sequence). The CDR3 totals 14 residues. As DNA, the CDR3 is TGTGCCAGCAGTTTTCTCTCTGGGGCCAACGTCCTGACTTTC. Encoded protein: CASSFLSGANVLTF.

The chain carries TRBV25-1 and TRBJ2-3; the D is unclear. The V and J ends lost 1 base and 5 bases respectively, with 13 bases between them. Per germline, CDR1 MGHDK and CDR2 SYGVNS. The CDR3 sequence is 15 residues long. The CDR3 coding sequence is TGTGCCAGCAGTGAATCCCAGTTCAGTCGAGATACGCAGTATTTT. This codes for CASSESQFSRDTQYF. Based on the CDR3 plus reference TRBV25-1 and TRBJ2-3, the full variable domain is EADIYQTPRYLVIGTGKKITLECSQTMGHDKMYWYQQDPGMELHLIHYSYGVNSTEKGDLSSESTVSRIRTEHFPLTLESARPSHTSQYLCASSESQFSRDTQYFGPGTRLTVL.

The rearrangement uses TRBV9 and TRBJ1-2; 8 nucleotides line up with TRBD1. V was clipped by 1 base and J by 6 bases; unmatched bases: 2. The CDR3 is made up of 13 amino acids. The germline CDR1 and CDR2 sequences are SGDLS and YYNGEE. The DNA for the CDR3 is TGTGCCAGCAGCGTACAGGGGGCGCATGGCTACACCTTC. This gives the protein CASSVQGAHGYTF.

V and J are TRBV10-2 and TRBJ2-3; D is uncertain. The germline V gene has CDR1 WSHSY and CDR2 SAAADI. The CDR3 has 15 residues. The V end lost 3 bases, the J end lost 0 bases, and 10 bases lay between the germline ends. CDR3 sequence: CASSDSLRSTDTQYF. CDR3 nucleotides: TGCGCCAGCAGTGATTCGTTACGGAGCACAGATACGCAGTATTTT.

This rearrangement joins TRBV25-1 to TRBJ1-3; no definite D call. From germline, CDR1 is MGHDK and CDR2 SYGVNS. The V end lost 7 bases, the J end lost 1 base, and 8 bases lay between the germline ends. This CDR3 contains 13 residues. The CDR3, as DNA: TGTGCCAGCACGAGGGAATCTGGAAACACCATATATTTT. Translating it yields CASTRESGNTIYF.

This chain joins TRBV30 and TRBJ1-1, with D possibly TRBD1 on 6 matching bases. From germline, CDR1 is GTSNPN and CDR2 SVGIG (reference sequence). V was clipped by 1 base and J by 5 bases, with 14 bases between them. This CDR3 region has 14 residues. The CDR3 sequence: CAWSGIGGRTEAFF. The CDR3 DNA reads as TGTGCCTGGAGTGGTATCGGGGGGCGAACTGAAGCTTTCTTT.

This clone has a handful of counts. The V call is TRBV5-1, the J call TRBJ1-2, with a tentative D call TRBD1 (5 bases). The CDR3 loop spans 13 amino acids. The V gene lost 3 bases and the J gene lost 8 bases, with 14 bases spanning the gap. Germline V gives CDR1 SGHRS, CDR2 YFSETQ. In nucleotides, the CDR3 is TGCGCCAGCAGCTGGGGGACTGACGGAGGCTACACCTTC. This gives the protein CASSWGTDGGYTF.

The chain couples TRBV3-1 (or the pseudogene TRBV3-2) to TRBJ1-1, with 10 bases lining up with TRBD1. V trimming: 4 bases; J trimming: 5 bases; junction bases outside the gene matches: 4. The CDR3 loop spans 14 amino acids. The germline CDR1 and CDR2 sequences are LGHDT and YNNKEL (reference sequence). This CDR3 reads CASSPGQGNTEAFF. The CDR3 DNA is TGTGCCAGCAGCCCGGGACAGGGGAATACTGAAGCTTTCTTT.

This rearrangement joins TRBV6-5 to TRBJ1-2, with 11 bases that match TRBD1. After removal of 5 bases from V and 4 bases from J, the junction contained 6 bases not matched to a gene. The CDR3 totals 15 residues. Germline lookup yields CDR1 MNHEY and CDR2 SVGAGI. The CDR3 loop is CASSTGQGERYGYTF. CDR3 DNA sequence: TGTGCCAGCAGTACGGGACAGGGGGAACGCTATGGCTACACCTTC.

A single count supports this clone. The rearrangement joins TRBV2 to TRBJ2-3, with 7 bases that match TRBD1. The V and J ends lost 4 bases and 1 base, in that order; junction bases with no gene match: 8. The CDR3 contains 16 residues. The germline CDR1 and CDR2 sequences are SNHLY and FYNNEI. The CDR3 is CASSGPDRVGTDTQYF. CDR3 DNA sequence: TGTGCCAGCAGTGGGCCTGACAGGGTAGGCACAGATACGCAGTATTTT.

This clone was counted a single time. This sequence joins TRBV7-2 and TRBJ2-2; D is perhaps TRBD1 (5 bases). Germline lookup yields CDR1 SGHTA and CDR2 FQGNSA. V was trimmed by 1 base and J by 6 bases, leaving 12 bases between them. This CDR3 contains 15 residues. In nucleotides, the CDR3 is TGTGCCAGCAGCTTAGTCCTCCTACAGGCCGGGGAGCTGTTTTTT. Its translation: CASSLVLLQAGELFF. The variable domain in full, completed from reference TRBV7-2 and TRBJ2-2, reads GAGVSQSPSNKVTEKGKDVELRCDPISGHTALYWYRQSLGQGLEFLIYFQGNSAPDKSGLPSDRFSAERTGGSVSTLTIQRTQQEDSAVYLCASSLVLLQAGELFFGEGSRLTVL.

Worth noting for this clone: The same CDR3 can be traced to other DNA sequences in this sample. The chain combines TRBV6-5 with TRBJ1-4, with no clear D. Trimming took off 7 bases at V and 4 bases at J, with 10 bases between the two ends. The CDR3 totals 13 residues. CDR1 is MNHEY, CDR2 SVGAGI, per germline. CDR3 residues: CASTRVFNEKLFF. DNA of the CDR3: TGTGCCAGCACTCGTGTCTTTAATGAAAAACTGTTTTTT.